Listed below are T cell receptor beta chains from one sample, sequenced in a study of cytomegalovirus exposure and HLA in healthy donors. Assay: immunoSEQ multiplex PCR; the TCRdb copy retains only in-frame clones and omits some. The table records some 150,000 clones, approximately 85% of them present only once. Sequencing was done on a sample of PBMCs. The source of these receptors is a woman younger than 30 in good health and CMV-seronegative. The CDR3 runs from the conserved cysteine through the conserved F or W. The order of the fields is CDR3 DNA, CDR3 protein, clone size, V gene, D gene, J gene. D genes are given only for firm matches. Not every row has a clone size; where given, it reads once, few, many or a size class.

cdr3_nt: TGTGCCAGCAGCAAGTCCCTAGCGGGGGTTGATGAGCAGTTCTTC
cdr3_aa: CASSKSLAGVDEQFF
clone_size: NA
v_call: TRBV28
d_call: TRBD2
j_call: TRBJ2-1

cdr3_nt: TGCGCCAGCAGCCAAGATTTCCTGTTACTAGCCAAAAACATTCAGTACTTC
cdr3_aa: CASSQDFLLLAKNIQYF
clone_size: NA
v_call: TRBV4-3
d_call: NA
j_call: TRBJ2-4

cdr3_nt: TGTGCCAGCAGCGCCCGACAGGGTGGTTCCGATGAGCAGTTCTTC
cdr3_aa: CASSARQGGSDEQFF
clone_size: NA
v_call: TRBV9
d_call: TRBD1
j_call: TRBJ2-1

cdr3_nt: TGTGCCAGCAGTTCCCGGACTAGTAGGGGCACAGATACGCAGTATTTT
cdr3_aa: CASSSRTSRGTDTQYF
clone_size: NA
v_call: TRBV28
d_call: TRBD2
j_call: TRBJ2-3

cdr3_nt: TGTGCCAGCAGTTACCGGACTAGCCTTAGCACAGATACGCAGTATTTT
cdr3_aa: CASSYRTSLSTDTQYF
clone_size: NA
v_call: TRBV6-5
d_call: TRBD2
j_call: TRBJ2-3

cdr3_nt: TGTGCCAGCAGCGGAACCGGGACTAGCCCTTTGGGGGAGCAGTTCTTC
cdr3_aa: CASSGTGTSPLGEQFF
clone_size: NA
v_call: TRBV7-3
d_call: TRBD2
j_call: TRBJ2-1

cdr3_nt: TGTGCCAGCGGAAGGAGAAATATGGCGGGGGAAAAACTGTTTTTT
cdr3_aa: CASGRRNMAGEKLFF
clone_size: NA
v_call: TRBV21-1
d_call: NA
j_call: TRBJ1-4

cdr3_nt: TGTGCCAGCAGCGTACAGGGAGAGAACACTGAAGCTTTCTTT
cdr3_aa: CASSVQGENTEAFF
clone_size: NA
v_call: TRBV11-3
d_call: NA
j_call: TRBJ1-1

cdr3_nt: TGTGCCAGCAGTGAAGCGTATCCCAGGGAACGGTATGGCTACACCTTC
cdr3_aa: CASSEAYPRERYGYTF
clone_size: NA
v_call: TRBV6-1
d_call: NA
j_call: TRBJ1-2

cdr3_nt: TGTGCCAGCAGTTTATCCCGCTCCTACGAGCAGTACTTC
cdr3_aa: CASSLSRSYEQYF
clone_size: NA
v_call: TRBV27
d_call: NA
j_call: TRBJ2-7

cdr3_nt: TGTGCCAGCAGCTTAGCCTTGGAGGGGGCTGGAAACATTCAGTACTTC
cdr3_aa: CASSLALEGAGNIQYF
clone_size: NA
v_call: TRBV11-2
d_call: NA
j_call: TRBJ2-4

cdr3_nt: TGTGCCATCAGCAGGGGTGGCACTGAAGCTTTCTTT
cdr3_aa: CAISRGGTEAFF
clone_size: NA
v_call: TRBV10-3
d_call: NA
j_call: TRBJ1-1

cdr3_nt: TGTGCCAGCAGCCCTTACTCTAATTCACCCCTCCACTTT
cdr3_aa: CASSPYSNSPLHF
clone_size: NA
v_call: TRBV14
d_call: NA
j_call: TRBJ1-6

cdr3_nt: TGTGCCAGCAGCGGGACAGGGGCCAATGAGCAGTTCTTC
cdr3_aa: CASSGTGANEQFF
clone_size: NA
v_call: TRBV7-9
d_call: TRBD1
j_call: TRBJ2-1

cdr3_nt: TGTGCCAGCAGTGGTTCTAGCGGGGTGCAGTTCTTC
cdr3_aa: CASSGSSGVQFF
clone_size: NA
v_call: TRBV2
d_call: TRBD2
j_call: TRBJ2-1

cdr3_nt: TGTGCCAGTAGTTTGATGTTGGGGGGAAGGCAGCCCCAGCATTTT
cdr3_aa: CASSLMLGGRQPQHF
clone_size: NA
v_call: TRBV19
d_call: NA
j_call: TRBJ1-5

cdr3_nt: TGTGCCAGCAGAGCGACGGGCACCGGGGAGCTGTTTTTT
cdr3_aa: CASRATGTGELFF
clone_size: NA
v_call: TRBV6-5
d_call: NA
j_call: TRBJ2-2

cdr3_nt: TGTGCCAGCAGCTTGGGAGGGACTACCGGGGAGCTGTTTTTT
cdr3_aa: CASSLGGTTGELFF
clone_size: NA
v_call: TRBV5-4
d_call: NA
j_call: TRBJ2-2

cdr3_nt: TGTGCCAGTAGTATTAGACAGGGGGGGTCCTACGAGCAGTACTTC
cdr3_aa: CASSIRQGGSYEQYF
clone_size: few
v_call: TRBV19
d_call: TRBD1
j_call: TRBJ2-7

cdr3_nt: TGTGCCAGCAGCTTAGGGACAGACGGGACCCAGTACTTC
cdr3_aa: CASSLGTDGTQYF
clone_size: NA
v_call: TRBV7-2
d_call: NA
j_call: TRBJ2-5

cdr3_nt: TGTGCCAGCAGCGTAGAGGAGTGGGGGCATGAGCAGTTCTTC
cdr3_aa: CASSVEEWGHEQFF
clone_size: NA
v_call: TRBV9
d_call: NA
j_call: TRBJ2-1

cdr3_nt: TGTGCCAGCAGTGTTGGCAGGGATGGGGAGACCCAGTACTTC
cdr3_aa: CASSVGRDGETQYF
clone_size: once
v_call: TRBV2
d_call: NA
j_call: TRBJ2-5

cdr3_nt: TGTGCCAGCAGGGGCCCGTCCTACGAGCAGTACTTC
cdr3_aa: CASRGPSYEQYF
clone_size: NA
v_call: TRBV2
d_call: NA
j_call: TRBJ2-7

cdr3_nt: TGTGCCAGCACCGCGACGGACACATACGAGCAGTACTTC
cdr3_aa: CASTATDTYEQYF
clone_size: NA
v_call: TRBV28
d_call: NA
j_call: TRBJ2-7

cdr3_nt: TGTGCCAGCAGTGAATTGGAGGGTTGGCGGGGGGCAGAGACCCAGTACTTC
cdr3_aa: CASSELEGWRGAETQYF
clone_size: NA
v_call: TRBV6-1
d_call: TRBD2
j_call: TRBJ2-5

cdr3_nt: TGTGCCAGCAGCTTGGATGGGGACAGGGTAAATCAGCCCCAGCATTTT
cdr3_aa: CASSLDGDRVNQPQHF
clone_size: NA
v_call: TRBV5-4
d_call: TRBD1
j_call: TRBJ1-5

cdr3_nt: TGTGCCAGCAGCCAAAGGGGGGGTTTTGGAGGTGAAGCTTTCTTT
cdr3_aa: CASSQRGGFGGEAFF
clone_size: NA
v_call: TRBV7-9
d_call: NA
j_call: TRBJ1-1

cdr3_nt: TGTGCCAGCAGCGGGACAGGGCTTGGACACGAAAAACTGTTTTTT
cdr3_aa: CASSGTGLGHEKLFF
clone_size: NA
v_call: TRBV5-6
d_call: TRBD1
j_call: TRBJ1-4

cdr3_nt: TGTGCCAGCAGCTTAATGGGACAGTTTAACTATGGCTACACCTTC
cdr3_aa: CASSLMGQFNYGYTF
clone_size: NA
v_call: TRBV5-4
d_call: TRBD1
j_call: TRBJ1-2

cdr3_nt: TGTGCCAGCAGCCCCCCAGCGACAGGGGTGGTGTACGAGCAGTACTTC
cdr3_aa: CASSPPATGVVYEQYF
clone_size: NA
v_call: TRBV28
d_call: TRBD1
j_call: TRBJ2-7

cdr3_nt: TGTGCCACCGAGGGGGGGGAGGAGACCCAGTACTTC
cdr3_aa: CATEGGEETQYF
clone_size: NA
v_call: TRBV2
d_call: NA
j_call: TRBJ2-5

cdr3_nt: TGTGCCAGCAGCGTAGATCCGGGAGGGCCACGGTATGAGCAGTTCTTC
cdr3_aa: CASSVDPGGPRYEQFF
clone_size: NA
v_call: TRBV9
d_call: TRBD2
j_call: TRBJ2-1

cdr3_nt: TGTGCCAGCAGCTTAGCTAGCCGGGAGACCCAGTACTTC
cdr3_aa: CASSLASRETQYF
clone_size: once
v_call: TRBV7-2
d_call: NA
j_call: TRBJ2-5

cdr3_nt: TGTGCCTGGAGATCCGACATCTCGGTGGAAAAACTGTTTTTT
cdr3_aa: CAWRSDISVEKLFF
clone_size: few
v_call: TRBV30
d_call: NA
j_call: TRBJ1-4

cdr3_nt: TGCGCCAGCAGTGTCCGGACTAGCGGGGGTGATGAGCAGTTCTTC
cdr3_aa: CASSVRTSGGDEQFF
clone_size: NA
v_call: TRBV10-2
d_call: TRBD2
j_call: TRBJ2-1

cdr3_nt: TGTGCCAGCAGCCGGGGTGAGTCTCTAGCGGGAGCGAAGACCCAGTACTTC
cdr3_aa: CASSRGESLAGAKTQYF
clone_size: NA
v_call: TRBV7-9
d_call: TRBD2
j_call: TRBJ2-5

cdr3_nt: TGCGCCAGCAGCTTACTCACAGGGGGCACTGAAGCTTTCTTT
cdr3_aa: CASSLLTGGTEAFF
clone_size: few
v_call: TRBV5-1
d_call: TRBD1
j_call: TRBJ1-1

cdr3_nt: TGTGCCAGCAGCCTCGGGACTAATGGCGAGCAGTACTTC
cdr3_aa: CASSLGTNGEQYF
clone_size: NA
v_call: TRBV7-6
d_call: TRBD2
j_call: TRBJ2-7

cdr3_nt: TGTGCCAGCAGCTTAGCGTTGGGGGGACCACAAGAGACCCAGTACTTC
cdr3_aa: CASSLALGGPQETQYF
clone_size: NA
v_call: TRBV7-2
d_call: NA
j_call: TRBJ2-5

cdr3_nt: TGTGCCACCAGGGTCCGGGACAGGGGCGAGCAGTACTTC
cdr3_aa: CATRVRDRGEQYF
clone_size: NA
v_call: TRBV15
d_call: TRBD1
j_call: TRBJ2-7

cdr3_nt: TGTGCCAGCAGCCAGACTAGCTTCTTTGAGCAGTTCTTC
cdr3_aa: CASSQTSFFEQFF
clone_size: NA
v_call: TRBV14
d_call: TRBD2
j_call: TRBJ2-1

cdr3_nt: TGCGCCAGCAGCCCAAAACAGGGGGCATCTGGGGCCAACGTCCTGACTTTC
cdr3_aa: CASSPKQGASGANVLTF
clone_size: NA
v_call: TRBV5-1
d_call: TRBD1
j_call: TRBJ2-6

cdr3_nt: TGCGCCAGCAGCTTGGGAGCTAGCGGGAGTGAGACCCAGTACTTC
cdr3_aa: CASSLGASGSETQYF
clone_size: NA
v_call: TRBV5-1
d_call: TRBD2
j_call: TRBJ2-5

cdr3_nt: TGTGCCAGCAGCGCTTCGGGGGTGGGGGAGCAGTACTTC
cdr3_aa: CASSASGVGEQYF
clone_size: NA
v_call: TRBV7-2
d_call: NA
j_call: TRBJ2-7

cdr3_nt: TGCGCCAGCAGCCAGGTAACAGGGTCCAATCAGCCCCAGCATTTT
cdr3_aa: CASSQVTGSNQPQHF
clone_size: NA
v_call: TRBV4-3
d_call: NA
j_call: TRBJ1-5

cdr3_nt: TGTGCCAGCACCCTGGGGACTCCTGGGAATTCACCCCTCCACTTT
cdr3_aa: CASTLGTPGNSPLHF
clone_size: NA
v_call: TRBV4-2
d_call: NA
j_call: TRBJ1-6

cdr3_nt: TGTGCCACCACCTCCGCCGGGACAGGGACATTCGAGCAGTACTTC
cdr3_aa: CATTSAGTGTFEQYF
clone_size: NA
v_call: TRBV27
d_call: TRBD1
j_call: TRBJ2-7

cdr3_nt: TGCGCCAGCAGCGCCCTGGCGGGGACTAATGAAAAACTGTTTTTT
cdr3_aa: CASSALAGTNEKLFF
clone_size: once
v_call: TRBV5-1
d_call: NA
j_call: TRBJ1-4

cdr3_nt: TGTGCCAGCAGCGTCGGGACTAGCGGGGGAGAGCAGTTCTTC
cdr3_aa: CASSVGTSGGEQFF
clone_size: NA
v_call: TRBV9
d_call: TRBD2
j_call: TRBJ2-1

cdr3_nt: TGTGCCAGCACAGGAGGGAGGGAAGCTAACTATGGCTACACCTTC
cdr3_aa: CASTGGREANYGYTF
clone_size: few
v_call: TRBV28
d_call: NA
j_call: TRBJ1-2

cdr3_nt: TGTGCCAGCAGCCCTCGACAGGGAGGCTACACCTTC
cdr3_aa: CASSPRQGGYTF
clone_size: NA
v_call: TRBV9
d_call: TRBD1
j_call: TRBJ1-2

cdr3_nt: TGTGCCAGCAGCCGAGACTCAACAATGGCTTTCTTT
cdr3_aa: CASSRDSTMAFF
clone_size: NA
v_call: TRBV6-6
d_call: NA
j_call: TRBJ1-1

cdr3_nt: TGTGCCAGCAGCCCTGGGAGGGGCCCCTACAATGAGCAGTTCTTC
cdr3_aa: CASSPGRGPYNEQFF
clone_size: NA
v_call: TRBV4-2
d_call: TRBD2
j_call: TRBJ2-1

cdr3_nt: TGTGCCAGTAGCACCGACATAAACAATGAGCAGTTCTTC
cdr3_aa: CASSTDINNEQFF
clone_size: NA
v_call: TRBV19
d_call: NA
j_call: TRBJ2-1

cdr3_nt: TGTGCCAGCAGCCAATCCGGGGGGCCCTGGGGCTACACCTTC
cdr3_aa: CASSQSGGPWGYTF
clone_size: NA
v_call: TRBV7-9
d_call: NA
j_call: TRBJ1-2

cdr3_nt: TGTGCCAGCAGCTTGGGTGCAGGGATGAATTCACCCCTCCACTTT
cdr3_aa: CASSLGAGMNSPLHF
clone_size: NA
v_call: TRBV5-5
d_call: NA
j_call: TRBJ1-6